The source of this T cell receptor beta chain is a study of T cell clonotyping in hematopoietic cell transplantation. Per germline, CDR1 LNHNV and CDR2 YYDKDF (reference sequence). The length of the CDR3 is 14 residues. V was trimmed by 1 base and J by 6 bases, leaving 13 bases between them. Sequenced by immunoSEQ multiplex PCR; TCRdb stores in-frame clones only, minus some. The table includes several thousand clones, about 80% detected once. This clone was seen only once. This specimen includes other DNA sequences encoding the same CDR3. The receptor was isolated from a male patient between 60 and 69 years old who had an allogeneic stem cell transplant, so T cells may come from the graft donor. Some clones in this sample may be carry-over from other donors' samples. The sequencing here drew on peripheral blood mononuclear cells, taken 100 days after allogeneic stem cell transplant. The chain has TRBV15 and TRBJ2-7; D may match TRBD1 or TRBD2 (7 bases each). The CDR3 here is CATSRGQGGREQYF. CDR3 DNA sequence: TGTGCCACCAGCAGAGGTCAGGGGGGGCGCGAGCAGTACTTC.